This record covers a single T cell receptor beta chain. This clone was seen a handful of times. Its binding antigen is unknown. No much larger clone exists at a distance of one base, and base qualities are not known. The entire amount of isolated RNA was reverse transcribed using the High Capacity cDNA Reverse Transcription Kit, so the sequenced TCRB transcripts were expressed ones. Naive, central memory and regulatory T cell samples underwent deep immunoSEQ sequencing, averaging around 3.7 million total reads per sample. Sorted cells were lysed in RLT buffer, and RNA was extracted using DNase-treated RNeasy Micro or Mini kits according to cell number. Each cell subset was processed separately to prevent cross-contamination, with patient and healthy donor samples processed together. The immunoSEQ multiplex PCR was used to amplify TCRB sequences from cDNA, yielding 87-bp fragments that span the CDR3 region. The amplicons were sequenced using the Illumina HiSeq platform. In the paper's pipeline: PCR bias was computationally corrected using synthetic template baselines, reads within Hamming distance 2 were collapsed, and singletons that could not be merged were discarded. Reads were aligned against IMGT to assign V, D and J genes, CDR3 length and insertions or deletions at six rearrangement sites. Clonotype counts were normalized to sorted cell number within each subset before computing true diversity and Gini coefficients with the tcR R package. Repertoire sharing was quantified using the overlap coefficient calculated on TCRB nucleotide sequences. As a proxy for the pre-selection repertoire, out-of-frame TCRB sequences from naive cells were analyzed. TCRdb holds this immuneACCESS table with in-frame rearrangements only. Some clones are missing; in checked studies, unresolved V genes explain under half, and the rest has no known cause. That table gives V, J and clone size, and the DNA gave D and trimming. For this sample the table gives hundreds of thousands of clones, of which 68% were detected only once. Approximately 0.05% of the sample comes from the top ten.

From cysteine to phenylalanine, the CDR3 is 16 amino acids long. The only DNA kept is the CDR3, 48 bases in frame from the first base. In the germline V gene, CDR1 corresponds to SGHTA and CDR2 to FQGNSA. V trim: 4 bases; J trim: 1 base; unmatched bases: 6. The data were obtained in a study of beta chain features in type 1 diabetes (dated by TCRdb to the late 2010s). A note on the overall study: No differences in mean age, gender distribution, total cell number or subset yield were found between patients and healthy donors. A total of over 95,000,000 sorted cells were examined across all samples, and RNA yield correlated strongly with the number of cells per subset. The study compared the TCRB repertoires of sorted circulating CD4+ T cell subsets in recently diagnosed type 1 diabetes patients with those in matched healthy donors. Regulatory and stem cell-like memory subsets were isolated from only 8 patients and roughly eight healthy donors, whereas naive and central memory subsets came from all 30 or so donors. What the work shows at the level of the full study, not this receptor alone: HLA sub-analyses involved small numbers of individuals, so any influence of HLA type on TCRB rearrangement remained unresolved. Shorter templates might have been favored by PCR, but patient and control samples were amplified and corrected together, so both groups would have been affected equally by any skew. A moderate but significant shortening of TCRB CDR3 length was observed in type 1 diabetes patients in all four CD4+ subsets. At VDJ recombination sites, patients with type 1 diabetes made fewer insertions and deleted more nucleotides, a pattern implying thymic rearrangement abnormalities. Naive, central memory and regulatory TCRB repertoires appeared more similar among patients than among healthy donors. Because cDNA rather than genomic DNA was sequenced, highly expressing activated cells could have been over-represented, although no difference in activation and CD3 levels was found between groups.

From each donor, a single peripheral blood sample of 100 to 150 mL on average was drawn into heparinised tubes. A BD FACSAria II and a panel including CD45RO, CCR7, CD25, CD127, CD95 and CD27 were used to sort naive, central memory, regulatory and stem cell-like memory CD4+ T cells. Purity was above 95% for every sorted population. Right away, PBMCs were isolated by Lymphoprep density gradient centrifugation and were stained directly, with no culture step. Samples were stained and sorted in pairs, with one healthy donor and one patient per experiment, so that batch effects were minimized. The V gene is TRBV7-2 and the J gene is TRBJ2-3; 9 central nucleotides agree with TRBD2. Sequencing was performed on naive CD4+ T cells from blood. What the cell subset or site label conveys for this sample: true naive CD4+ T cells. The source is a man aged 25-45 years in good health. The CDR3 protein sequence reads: CASSYGGGAGTDTQYF. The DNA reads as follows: TGTGCCAGCAGCTACGGCGGGGGGGCCGGCACAGATACGCAGTATTTT.